Presented here are 22 T cell receptor beta chains from one specimen sequenced in a study of shared clonotypes between healthy human individuals. Sequencing used immunoSEQ multiplex PCR; TCRdb keeps in-frame clones, though not all of them. This table has roughly 2 million clones, about 95% appearing once. The sample taken for sequencing was naive CD4+ T cells sorted from blood. Subset denoted: CD45RA+ positively selected. The receptors stem from a young man in good health.

This chain uses TRBV15 with TRBJ2-3, with TRBD1 identical over 7 bases. Germline assignment: CDR1 LNHNV and CDR2 YYDKDF (reference sequence). The CDR3 sequence is 13 residues long. J was trimmed by 11 bases and V by 3 bases; bases with no gene match: 8. The CDR3 sequence is CATSRVQGMGQYF. CDR3 nucleotides: TGTGCCACCAGCAGGGTACAGGGGATGGGGCAGTATTTT.

The chain uses TRBV6-1 and TRBJ2-7, with D hard to call. The CDR3 extends over 16 amino acids. The V gene's germline CDR1 is MNHNS and CDR2 SASEGT. The ends were cut back, 0 bases at V and 3 bases at J, with 15 bases in the middle. CDR3 nucleotide sequence: TGTGCCAGCAGTGAAGCGCCCCCCCCAGTGAACTACGAGCAGTACTTC. This encodes CASSEAPPPVNYEQYF.

V is TRBV19 and J is TRBJ1-2; 8 bases are a match to TRBD1. V lost 3 bases and J lost 5; bases outside the gene matches: 5. Per germline, CDR1 LNHDA and CDR2 SQIVND (reference sequence). This CDR3 region has 14 residues. CDR3 sequence reads: CASSIYDRGYGYTF. The CDR3 DNA reads TGTGCCAGTAGTATTTACGACAGGGGATATGGCTACACCTTC.

The chain joins TRBV28 to TRBJ2-4; D might be TRBD1 (6 bases). From germline, CDR1 is MDHEN and CDR2 SYDVKM. The length of the CDR3 is 15 residues. V was clipped by 4 bases and J by 0 bases, with 10 bases between them. DNA for the CDR3: TGTGCCAGCAGTTGGCAGGGGATAGCCAAAAACATTCAGTACTTC. Its translation is CASSWQGIAKNIQYF.

The V and J genes are TRBV9 and TRBJ2-5; 10 bases agree with TRBD2. Germline CDR1 and CDR2: SGDLS and YYNGEE. V was pared by 6 bases and J by 4 bases, with 9 bases of the junction left unmatched. This CDR3 contains 15 residues. The CDR3 sequence: CASTKAGGPTETQYF. The CDR3 DNA follows: TGTGCCAGCACCAAAGCGGGGGGGCCTACAGAGACCCAGTACTTC.

The V call is TRBV6-1, the J call TRBJ2-1, with TRBD2 matching 9 bases. Germline V gives CDR1 MNHNS, CDR2 SASEGT. After removal of 3 bases from V and 6 bases from J, the junction contained 6 bases not matched to a gene. The CDR3 is made up of 15 amino acids. The CDR3 DNA is TGTGCCAGCAGTGATGTGACTAGCGGCCTCAATGAGCAGTTCTTC. It yields the protein CASSDVTSGLNEQFF.

The rearrangement joins TRBV27 to TRBJ2-5; the match to TRBD1 covers 7 bases. The V segment lost 6 bases and the J segment 4 bases; nucleotides outside the gene matches: 14. Germline CDR1 reads MNHEY; CDR2 reads SMNVEV (reference sequence). This CDR3 has 16 amino acids. As DNA, the CDR3 is TGTGCCAGCAGCGAGACAGGGAGTGGGATGGGAGAGACCCAGTACTTC. Protein product: CASSETGSGMGETQYF.

V is TRBV18 and J is TRBJ2-7; D gene uncertain. Trimming left V 3 bases short and J 2 bases short, with 14 bases between. This CDR3 region has 15 residues. Germline CDR1 is KGHSH and CDR2 is LQKENI. The CDR3 DNA reads TGTGCCAGCTCACCCATGGTGGGGATCCCCTACGAGCAGTACTTC. It translates to CASSPMVGIPYEQYF.

A remark on this clone: Other DNA sequences from this sample encode an identical CDR3 as well. The rearrangement uses TRBV7-2 and TRBJ2-7; TRBD1 is a possible D gene (5 bases). V dropped 3 bases and J dropped 3 bases, with 6 bases sitting between them. Germline V lookup: CDR1 SGHTA, CDR2 FQGNSA. This CDR3 region has 12 residues. Here the CDR3 reads CASSFDSYEQYF. The CDR3 nucleotides are TGTGCCAGCAGCTTTGACAGCTACGAGCAGTACTTC.

The chain has TRBV30 and TRBJ2-7, with D maybe TRBD1 (6 bases). With 0 bases removed from V and 3 bases from J, the gap between germline ends came to 18 bases. Germline-derived CDR1 and CDR2 are GTSNPN and SVGIG (reference sequence). The CDR3 has 16 residues. The CDR3 DNA reads as TGTGCCTGGAGTGTAGGGCTAGGGGACACCTACTACGAGCAGTACTTC. Protein product: CAWSVGLGDTYYEQYF.

This clone appeared a single time. V gene TRBV30 combines with J gene TRBJ1-4; D gene uncertain. This CDR3 region has 14 residues. CDR1 is GTSNPN and CDR2 is SVGIG in the germline V gene (reference sequence). The V end was cut by 1 base, the J end by 0 bases, with 6 bases between. The DNA for the CDR3 is TGTGCCTGGAGTGGAGGGTCAACTAATGAAAAACTGTTTTTT. It specifies CAWSGGSTNEKLFF. The variable domain in full, completed from reference TRBV30 and TRBJ1-4, reads SQTIHQWPATLVQPVGSPLSLECTVEGTSNPNLYWYRQAAGRGLQLLFYSVGIGQISSEVPQNLSASRPQDRQFILSSKKLLLSDSGFYLCAWSGGSTNEKLFFGSGTQLSVL.

The rearrangement uses TRBV18 and TRBJ2-3; tentative D call: TRBD2 (5 bases). This CDR3 is built from 16 residues. Germline CDR1 reads KGHSH; CDR2 reads LQKENI. V was clipped by 2 bases and J by 0 bases, with 12 bases between them. CDR3 region: CASSPGLWDSTDTQYF. The CDR3 DNA reads TGTGCCAGCTCACCAGGACTTTGGGATAGCACAGATACGCAGTATTTT. Filled out from reference TRBV18 and TRBJ2-3, the complete variable domain reads NAGVMQNPRHLVRRRGQEARLRCSPMKGHSHVYWYRQLPEEGLKFMVYLQKENIIDESGMPKERFSAEFPKEGPSILRIQQVVRGDSAAYFCASSPGLWDSTDTQYFGPGTRLTVL.

The rearrangement uses TRBV6-6 and TRBJ1-1; the D is unclear. CDR1 and CDR2 (germline): MNHNY, SVGAGI (reference sequence). The germline V and J ends were trimmed by 6 bases and 1 base, with 9 bases remaining between them. This CDR3 has 13 amino acids. CDR3 in amino acids: CASREIPNTEAFF. The CDR3 nucleotides read TGTGCCAGCAGAGAAATCCCGAACACTGAAGCTTTCTTT.

Concerning this clone itself: The sample has other DNA sequences that encode this CDR3 too. The rearrangement joins TRBV2 to TRBJ2-3, with D uncertain. Germline V CDR1 and CDR2: SNHLY, FYNNEI. With 3 bases removed from V and 2 bases from J, the gap between germline ends came to 0 bases. The CDR3 consists of 11 residues. The CDR3 loop reads CASSDTDTQYF. DNA for the CDR3: TGTGCCAGCAGTGACACAGATACGCAGTATTTT.

The rearrangement uses TRBV30 and TRBJ2-5, with D possibly being TRBD1 (6 bases). The V and J ends lost 2 bases and 5 bases respectively, with 9 bases between them. The germline V gene has CDR1 GTSNPN and CDR2 SVGIG (reference sequence). The CDR3 is 12 amino acids. The CDR3 loop reads CAWSRGWETQYF. As DNA, the CDR3 is TGTGCCTGGAGTAGGGGGTGGGAGACCCAGTACTTC.

The chain has TRBV29-1 and TRBJ1-4; no clear D. V was pared by 7 bases and J by 0 bases, with 6 bases between. The CDR3 is 12 residues long. In germline, CDR1 is SQVTM, CDR2 ANQGSEA. As DNA, the CDR3 is TGCAGCGCGCAGGCAACTAATGAAAAACTGTTTTTT. Translation gives CSAQATNEKLFF.

This chain joins TRBV7-6 and TRBJ2-7; the match to TRBD1 covers 10 bases. Per germline, CDR1 SGHVS and CDR2 FNYEAQ. The length of the CDR3 is 13 residues. J was trimmed by 0 bases and V by 10 bases; bases with no gene match: 3. The CDR3 reads CATGTGASYEQYF. DNA of the CDR3: TGTGCCACCGGGACAGGGGCCTCCTACGAGCAGTACTTC.

V gene TRBV19 combines with J gene TRBJ1-5, with 9 bases identical to TRBD1. The junction had 10 bases not matched to a gene; V was cut back by 5 bases and J by 2 bases. The CDR3 extends over 17 amino acids. Germline-derived CDR1 and CDR2 are LNHDA and SQIVND (reference sequence). This CDR3 reads CASSHIQGAMGNQPQHF. CDR3 DNA sequence: TGTGCCAGTAGTCACATACAGGGGGCAATGGGCAATCAGCCCCAGCATTTT. The whole variable domain, remainder taken from reference TRBV19 and TRBJ1-5, is DGGITQSPKYLFRKEGQNVTLSCEQNLNHDAMYWYRQDPGQGLRLIYYSQIVNDFQKGDIAEGYSVSREKKESFPLTVTSAQKNPTAFYLCASSHIQGAMGNQPQHFGDGTRLSIL.

This chain joins TRBV6-5 and TRBJ2-3; perhaps TRBD1 as D (6 bases). Trimming took 7 bases from V and 6 from J, leaving 17 bases between them. The V gene's germline CDR1 is MNHEY and CDR2 SVGAGI. The CDR3 contains 14 residues. CDR3 residues: CASKQGFAGDTQYF. The CDR3 DNA follows: TGTGCCAGCAAACAGGGTTTCGCAGGGGATACGCAGTATTTT.

V is TRBV15 and J is TRBJ1-4; D is unresolved. There are 15 residues in the CDR3. The V gene's germline CDR1 is LNHNV and CDR2 YYDKDF (reference sequence). The germline V and J ends were trimmed by 0 bases and 4 bases, with 9 bases remaining between them. The DNA for the CDR3 is TGTGCCACCAGCAGAGAAGGGCGGAATAATGAAAAACTGTTTTTT. Protein: CATSREGRNNEKLFF. Complete variable domain (other parts from reference TRBV15 and TRBJ1-4): DAMVIQNPRYQVTQFGKPVTLSCSQTLNHNVMYWYQQKSSQAPKLLFHYYDKDFNNEADTPDNFQSRRPNTSFCFLDIRSPGLGDTAMYLCATSREGRNNEKLFFGSGTQLSVL.

V is TRBV4-1 and J is TRBJ2-5; the D gene is possibly TRBD2 (6 bases). V gave up 0 bases and J gave up 5 bases, with 13 bases separating them. This CDR3 is built from 15 residues. The germline CDR1 and CDR2 sequences are MGHRA and YSYEKL. The CDR3: CASSQDGGAFETQYF. CDR3 coding DNA: TGCGCCAGCAGCCAAGACGGGGGAGCGTTTGAGACCCAGTACTTC.

This chain uses TRBV10-2 with TRBJ2-2, with D uncertain. CDR3 size: 13 residues. CDR1 and CDR2 from the germline V gene are WSHSY and SAAADI. V was cut by 4 bases and J by 5 bases, with 8 bases left in between. CDR3 sequence (DNA): TGCGCCAGCAGTGTGGGAAGAACCGGGGAGCTGTTTTTT. Its translation is CASSVGRTGELFF.